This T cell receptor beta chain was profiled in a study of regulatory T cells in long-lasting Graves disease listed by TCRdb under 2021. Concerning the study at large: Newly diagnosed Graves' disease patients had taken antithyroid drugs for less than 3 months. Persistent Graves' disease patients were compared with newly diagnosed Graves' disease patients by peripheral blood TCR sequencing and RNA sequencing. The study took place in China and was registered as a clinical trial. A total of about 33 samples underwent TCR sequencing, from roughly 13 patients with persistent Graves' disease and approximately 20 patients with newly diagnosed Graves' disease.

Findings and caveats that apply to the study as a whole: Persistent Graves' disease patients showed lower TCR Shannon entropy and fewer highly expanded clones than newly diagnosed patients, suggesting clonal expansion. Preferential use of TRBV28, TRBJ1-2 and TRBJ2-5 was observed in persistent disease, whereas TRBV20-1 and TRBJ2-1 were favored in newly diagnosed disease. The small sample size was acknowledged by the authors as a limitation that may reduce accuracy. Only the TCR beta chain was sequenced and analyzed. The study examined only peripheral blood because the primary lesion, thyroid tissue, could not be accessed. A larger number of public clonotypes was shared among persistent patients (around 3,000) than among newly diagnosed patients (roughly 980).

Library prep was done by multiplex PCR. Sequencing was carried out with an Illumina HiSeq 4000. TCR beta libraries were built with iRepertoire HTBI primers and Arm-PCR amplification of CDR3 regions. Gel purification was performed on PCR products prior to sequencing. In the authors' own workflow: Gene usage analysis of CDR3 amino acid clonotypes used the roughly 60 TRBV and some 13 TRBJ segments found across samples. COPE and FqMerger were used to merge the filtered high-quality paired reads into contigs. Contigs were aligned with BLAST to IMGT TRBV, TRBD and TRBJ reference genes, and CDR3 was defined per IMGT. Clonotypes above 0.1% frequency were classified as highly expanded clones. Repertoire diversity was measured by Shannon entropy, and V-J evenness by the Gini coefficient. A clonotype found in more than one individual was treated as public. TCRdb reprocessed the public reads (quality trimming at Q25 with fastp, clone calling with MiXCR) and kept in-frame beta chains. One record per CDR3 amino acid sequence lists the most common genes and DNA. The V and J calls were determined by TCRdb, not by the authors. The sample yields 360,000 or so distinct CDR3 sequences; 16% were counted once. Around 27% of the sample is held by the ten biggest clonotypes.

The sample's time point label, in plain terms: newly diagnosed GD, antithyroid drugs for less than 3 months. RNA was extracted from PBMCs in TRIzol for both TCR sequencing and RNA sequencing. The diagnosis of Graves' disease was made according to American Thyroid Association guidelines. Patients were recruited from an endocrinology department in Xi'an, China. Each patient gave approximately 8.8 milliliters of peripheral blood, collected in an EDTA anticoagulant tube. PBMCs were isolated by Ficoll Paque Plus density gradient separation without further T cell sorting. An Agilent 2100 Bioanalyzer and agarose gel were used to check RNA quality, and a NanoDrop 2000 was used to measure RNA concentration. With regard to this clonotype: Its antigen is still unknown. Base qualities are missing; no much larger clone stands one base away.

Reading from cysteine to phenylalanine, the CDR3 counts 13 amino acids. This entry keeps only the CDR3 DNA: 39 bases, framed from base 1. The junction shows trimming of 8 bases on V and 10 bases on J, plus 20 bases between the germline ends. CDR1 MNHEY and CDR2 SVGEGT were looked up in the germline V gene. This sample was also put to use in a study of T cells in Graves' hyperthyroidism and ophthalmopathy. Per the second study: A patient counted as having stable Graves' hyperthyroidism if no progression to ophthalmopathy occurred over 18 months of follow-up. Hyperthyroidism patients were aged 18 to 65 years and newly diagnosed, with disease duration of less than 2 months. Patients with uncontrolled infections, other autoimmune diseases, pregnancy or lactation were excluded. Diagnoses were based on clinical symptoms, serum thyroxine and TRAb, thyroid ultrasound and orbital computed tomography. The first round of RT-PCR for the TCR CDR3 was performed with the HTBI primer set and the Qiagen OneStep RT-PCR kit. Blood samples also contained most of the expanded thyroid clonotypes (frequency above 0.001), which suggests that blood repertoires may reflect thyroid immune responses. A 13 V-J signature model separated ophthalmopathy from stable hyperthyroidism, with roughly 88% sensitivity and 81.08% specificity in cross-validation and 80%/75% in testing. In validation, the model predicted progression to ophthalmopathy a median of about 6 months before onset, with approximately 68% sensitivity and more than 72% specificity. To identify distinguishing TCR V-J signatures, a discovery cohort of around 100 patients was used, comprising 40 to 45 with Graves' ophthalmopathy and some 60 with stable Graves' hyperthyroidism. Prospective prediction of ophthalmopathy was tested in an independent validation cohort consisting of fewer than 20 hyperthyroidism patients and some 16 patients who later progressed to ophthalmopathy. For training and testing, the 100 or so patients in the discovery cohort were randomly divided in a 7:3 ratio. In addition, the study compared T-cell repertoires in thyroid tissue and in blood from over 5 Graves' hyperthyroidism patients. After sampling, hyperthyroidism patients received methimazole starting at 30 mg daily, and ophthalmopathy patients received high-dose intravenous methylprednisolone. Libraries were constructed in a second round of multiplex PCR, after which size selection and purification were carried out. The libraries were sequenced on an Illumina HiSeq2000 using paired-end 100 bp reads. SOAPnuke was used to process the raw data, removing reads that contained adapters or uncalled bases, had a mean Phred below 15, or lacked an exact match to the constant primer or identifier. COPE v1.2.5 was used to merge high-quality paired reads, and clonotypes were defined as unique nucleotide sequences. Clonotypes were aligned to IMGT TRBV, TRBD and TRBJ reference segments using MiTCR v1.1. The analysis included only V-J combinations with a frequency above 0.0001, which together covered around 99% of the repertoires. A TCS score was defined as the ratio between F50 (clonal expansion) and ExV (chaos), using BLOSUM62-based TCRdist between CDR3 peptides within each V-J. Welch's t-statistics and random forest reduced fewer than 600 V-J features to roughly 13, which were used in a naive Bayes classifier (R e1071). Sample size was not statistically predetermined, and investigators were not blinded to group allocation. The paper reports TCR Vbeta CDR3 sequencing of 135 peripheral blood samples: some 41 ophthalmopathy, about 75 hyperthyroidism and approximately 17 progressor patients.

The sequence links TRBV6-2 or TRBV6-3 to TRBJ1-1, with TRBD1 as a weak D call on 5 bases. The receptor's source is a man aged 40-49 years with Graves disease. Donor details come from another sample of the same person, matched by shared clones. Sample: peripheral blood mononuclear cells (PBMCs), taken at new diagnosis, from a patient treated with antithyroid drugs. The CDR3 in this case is CASPTARGVGAFF. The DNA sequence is TGTGCCAGCCCTACCGCAAGGGGCGTCGGAGCTTTCTTT.